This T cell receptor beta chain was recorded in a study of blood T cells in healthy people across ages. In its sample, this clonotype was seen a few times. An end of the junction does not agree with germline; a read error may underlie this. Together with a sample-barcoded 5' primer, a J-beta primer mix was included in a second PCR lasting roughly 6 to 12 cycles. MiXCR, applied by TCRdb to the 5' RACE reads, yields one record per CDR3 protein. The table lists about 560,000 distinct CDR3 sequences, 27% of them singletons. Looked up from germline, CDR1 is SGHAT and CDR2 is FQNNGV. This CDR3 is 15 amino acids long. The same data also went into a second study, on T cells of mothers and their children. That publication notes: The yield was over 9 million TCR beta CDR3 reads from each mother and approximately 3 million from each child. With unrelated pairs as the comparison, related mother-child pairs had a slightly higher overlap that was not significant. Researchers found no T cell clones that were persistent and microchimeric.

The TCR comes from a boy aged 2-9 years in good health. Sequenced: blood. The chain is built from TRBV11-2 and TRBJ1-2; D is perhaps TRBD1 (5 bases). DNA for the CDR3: TGTGCCAGCAGCTTAGAAACGGGGGAGACCTCTGGCCACACCTTC. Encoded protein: CASSLETGETSGHTF.